This T cell receptor beta chain was found in a study of cytomegalovirus exposure and HLA in healthy donors. The PCR made use of 60 Vbeta and 13 Jbeta primers. Profiled with immunoSEQ multiplex PCR; TCRdb holds only in-frame clones, not every one. The table has 210,000 or so clones, 77% seen once. Study-level points and caveats: Some segments of the V type, notably TRBV6-2 and TRBV6-3, were excluded as indistinguishable.

As for this clone: Antigen specificity is unknown.

V trimming: 5 bases; J trimming: 4 bases; junction bases outside the gene matches: 8. The CDR3 has 15 amino acids. Looked up from germline, CDR1 is LNHDA and CDR2 is SQIVND (reference sequence). Input material: PBMCs. This sequence joins TRBV19 and TRBJ2-5; 9 nucleotides line up with TRBD1. The source is a woman aged 60-70 years in good health and CMV-seropositive. Here the CDR3 DNA reads TGTGCCAGTAGTGCCCAGGGACAGGGAATAGAGACCCAGTACTTC. It yields the protein CASSAQGQGIETQYF. The entire variable domain, with the rest obtained from reference TRBV19 and TRBJ2-5, is as follows: DGGITQSPKYLFRKEGQNVTLSCEQNLNHDAMYWYRQDPGQGLRLIYYSQIVNDFQKGDIAEGYSVSREKKESFPLTVTSAQKNPTAFYLCASSAQGQGIETQYFGPGTRLLVL.